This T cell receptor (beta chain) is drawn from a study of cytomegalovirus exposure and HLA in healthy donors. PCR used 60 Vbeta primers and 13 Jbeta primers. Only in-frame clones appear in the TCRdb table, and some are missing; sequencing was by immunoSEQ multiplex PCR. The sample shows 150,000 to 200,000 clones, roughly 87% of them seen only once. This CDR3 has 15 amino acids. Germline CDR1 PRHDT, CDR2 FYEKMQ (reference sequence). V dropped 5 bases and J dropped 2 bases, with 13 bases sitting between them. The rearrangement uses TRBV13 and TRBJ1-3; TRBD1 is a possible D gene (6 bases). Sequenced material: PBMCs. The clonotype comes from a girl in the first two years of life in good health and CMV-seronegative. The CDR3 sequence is CASSTRTVPGNTIYF. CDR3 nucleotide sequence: TGTGCCAGCAGCACCCGGACAGTCCCTGGAAACACCATATATTTT.